This passage covers 3 T cell receptor beta chains from one sample sequenced in a study of cytomegalovirus exposure and HLA in healthy donors. The PCR ran on 60 Vbeta and 13 Jbeta primers. The table came from immunoSEQ multiplex PCR; TCRdb's copy has only in-frame clones and leaves some out. The sample has some 150,000 clones; around 75% are singletons. The material sequenced was PBMCs. The receptors were sampled from a man aged 30 to 45 in good health and CMV-seronegative.

The chain joins TRBV9 to TRBJ2-7; 8 bases agree with TRBD1. CDR3 length: 15 residues. In germline, CDR1 is SGDLS, CDR2 YYNGEE. With V trimmed by 0 bases and J by 3 bases, 5 bases remained unmatched. The CDR3, as DNA: TGTGCCAGCAGCGTAGCCGGGACAGGCGTCTACGAGCAGTACTTC. Translation gives CASSVAGTGVYEQYF. Filled out from reference TRBV9 and TRBJ2-7, the complete variable domain reads DSGVTQTPKHLITATGQRVTLRCSPRSGDLSVYWYQQSLDQGLQFLIQYYNGEERAKGNILERFSAQQFPDLHSELNLSSLELGDSALYFCASSVAGTGVYEQYFGPGTRLTVT.

J is TRBJ2-3 and V is TRBV7-2, with 14 nucleotides matching TRBD2. Germline V lookup: CDR1 SGHTA, CDR2 FQGNSA. The CDR3 loop spans 18 amino acids. The junction had 7 bases not matched to a gene; V was cut back by 3 bases and J by 2 bases. DNA of the CDR3: TGTGCCAGCAGCTTCGGACTAGCGGGGGGACGATTCACAGATACGCAGTATTTT. Protein product: CASSFGLAGGRFTDTQYF.

The chain links TRBV21-1 to TRBJ1-5. TRBV21-1 is assigned pseudogene status. CDR3 length: 17 amino acids. This chain's CDR3 is CASRGMGRGRASQPQHF. CDR3 coding DNA: TGTGCCAGCAGGGGGATGGGCCGTGGGAGGGCGTCTCAGCCCCAGCATTTT.